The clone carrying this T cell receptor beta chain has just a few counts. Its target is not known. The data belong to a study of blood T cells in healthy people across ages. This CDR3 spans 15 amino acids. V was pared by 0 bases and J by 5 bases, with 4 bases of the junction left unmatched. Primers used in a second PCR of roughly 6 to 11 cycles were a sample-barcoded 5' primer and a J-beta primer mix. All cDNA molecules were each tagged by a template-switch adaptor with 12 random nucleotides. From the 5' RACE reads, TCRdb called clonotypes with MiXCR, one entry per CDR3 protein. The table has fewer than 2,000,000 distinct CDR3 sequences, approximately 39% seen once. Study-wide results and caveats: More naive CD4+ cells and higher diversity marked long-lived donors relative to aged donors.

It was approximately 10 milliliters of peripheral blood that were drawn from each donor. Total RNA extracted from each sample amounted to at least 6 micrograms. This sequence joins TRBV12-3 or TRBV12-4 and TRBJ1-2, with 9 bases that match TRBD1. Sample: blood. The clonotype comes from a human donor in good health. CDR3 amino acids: CASSLATGGRYGYTF. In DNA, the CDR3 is TGTGCCAGCAGTTTAGCGACAGGGGGACGATATGGCTACACCTTC.